The following is a T cell receptor (beta chain) sequence with its context. Antigen unknown. In germline, CDR1 is KGHSH, CDR2 LQKENI. V was clipped by 1 base and J by 6 bases; unmatched bases: 9. This CDR3 comprises 15 residues. The entry originates in a study of graft-versus-host responses after intestinal transplantation. About the research overall: The recipients all started with anti-thymocyte globulin induction and then took tacrolimus and steroids for 3 to 4 years.

Repertoires were generated with immunoSEQ multiplex PCR, while TCRdb's copy carries only in-frame clones and drops some. The sample holds some 120,000 clones; 90% are singletons and the top ten take about 0.18%. Notes on the study in general: Graft-donor T cell macrochimerism coincided with high graft-versus-host to host-versus-graft clonal ratios in allografts.

This material consisted of unstimulated CD4+ T cells sorted from spleen or lymph node cells, taken before intestinal transplant. The TCR was taken from a human donor who received an intestinal transplant. The rearrangement links TRBV18 to TRBJ2-7; 7 nucleotides match TRBD1. CDR3 DNA sequence: TGTGCCAGCTCACCACGGGACAGAGATTCTACCGAGCAGTACTTC. Translation: CASSPRDRDSTEQYF.